The rows below give T cell receptor beta chains drawn from one sample of a study of T-cell memory formation after mild COVID-19. Each CDR3 protein is one row after TCRdb ran MiXCR on the 5' RACE reads. The sample records approximately 500,000 distinct CDR3 sequences, about 23% being singletons. Sequenced sample: PBMCs or a T cell subset sorted from them (not recorded which). These receptors all stem from an adult woman who had mild COVID-19 (a few samples of this study predate the infection). Cell type and time point are not known. Both conserved end residues are part of each CDR3. A D gene is named only where the DNA matches it firmly. Only some rows state a clone size, as once, few, many or a class for expanded clones.

d_call j_call clone_size cdr3_length v_call cdr3_nt cdr3_aa
TRBD2 TRBJ2-1 few 18 TRBV7-8 TGTGCCAGCAGCTCTTCAGTCCTAGCGGGGGGGCCTTTTACCGAGCAGTTCTTC CASSSSVLAGGPFTEQFF
- TRBJ1-1 once 13 TRBV12-3/TRBV12-4 TGTGCCAGCACCCTGTTAGGGGGGCGCGGAGCTTTCTTT CASTLLGGRGAFF
- TRBJ1-1 - 14 TRBV5-1 TGCGCCAGCAGCTCGAGGACGCAGAACACTGAAGCTTTCTTT CASSSRTQNTEAFF
- TRBJ1-1 - 17 TRBV27 TGTGCCAGCAGTCCTGGACGGGGGCGCGGAGTTGAGGCTGAAGCTTTCTTT CASSPGRGRGVEAEAFF
- TRBJ2-2 few 13 TRBV7-3 TGTGCCAGCAGCTTAAACGGGAACGGGGAGCTGTTTTTT CASSLNGNGELFF
- TRBJ2-5 - 16 TRBV9 TGTGCCAGCAGCGTAGAGGGGGGCTCGTACCAAGAGACCCAGTACTTC CASSVEGGSYQETQYF
TRBD1 TRBJ2-7 few 15 TRBV4-2 TGTGCCAGCAGCCAGGGTTGGACAGGGGAACCCGAGCAGTACTTC CASSQGWTGEPEQYF
TRBD2 TRBJ2-7 - 19 TRBV20-1 TGCAGTGCTAGACCTCTAGCGGGAGCCCCCCGGTTCAGCTCCTACGAGCAGTACTTC CSARPLAGAPRFSSYEQYF
- TRBJ2-3 - 13 TRBV14 TGTGCCAGCAGCAGGAAGGTGGCGGATACGCAGTATTTT CASSRKVADTQYF
TRBD1 TRBJ2-7 few 14 TRBV10-3 TGTGCCTCGATGCAGGGGGCTAGCTCCTACGAGCAGTACTTC CASMQGASSYEQYF
- TRBJ2-6 - 17 TRBV5-4 TGTGCCAGCAGCTTGGACGGCCGATCCTCTGGGGCCAACGTCCTGACTTTC CASSLDGRSSGANVLTF
- TRBJ2-1 - 13 TRBV6-2/TRBV6-3 TGTGCCAGCCGGGAGCTAGCCGTGGTGAAGCAGTTCTTC CASRELAVVKQFF
- TRBJ2-1 once 12 TRBV24-1 TGTGCCACCAGTGCCGGGGCCAATGAGCAGTTCTTC CATSAGANEQFF
- TRBJ2-5 many 15 TRBV18 TGTGCCAGCTCACCGCCGACTCCCCCGGGGGAGACCCAGTACTTC CASSPPTPPGETQYF
- TRBJ1-4 - 17 TRBV5-6 TGTGCCAGCAGCCCGGACGGCGGGAGTGGGTTGGGTGAAAAACTGTTTTTT CASSPDGGSGLGEKLFF
- TRBJ2-7 - 13 TRBV5-1 TGCGCCAGCAGCTTGTTCCCCCTCGATGAGCAGTACTTC CASSLFPLDEQYF
- TRBJ1-5 - 18 TRBV12-3/TRBV12-4 TGTGCCAGCAGTGACTCAGGCAGGGCTTGGGGGTCGGGACAGCCCCAGCATTTT CASSDSGRAWGSGQPQHF
- TRBJ2-3 few 11 TRBV20-1 TGCAGTGTTCCAACTCGAGATACGCAGTATTTT CSVPTRDTQYF
- TRBJ1-6 few 14 TRBV12-3/TRBV12-4 TGTGCCAGCAGTTTACAGGGTCGTGAATCACCCCTCCACTTT CASSLQGRESPLHF
- TRBJ1-1 - 16 TRBV5-4 TGTGCCAGCAGCTCCGGACAGACACTAGATAACACTGAAGCTTTCTTT CASSSGQTLDNTEAFF
TRBD2 TRBJ2-1 many 19 TRBV5-5 TGTGCCAGCAGCTTGTCGGGCTTGGCGGGCGGGGGGGCAAGGAATGAGCAGTTCTTC CASSLSGLAGGGARNEQFF
- TRBJ2-3 - 14 TRBV4-1 TGCGCCAGCAGCCAAGTGTCTCGCACAGATACGCAGTATTTT CASSQVSRTDTQYF
- TRBJ1-5 few 15 TRBV7-8 TGTGCCAGCAGCTTAGGTCAGGGGATCAATCAGCCCCAGCATTTT CASSLGQGINQPQHF
- TRBJ2-5 few 15 TRBV28 TGTGCCAGCAGTTTCCTCAGACCGCTGCTAGGGACCCAGTACTTC CASSFLRPLLGTQYF
TRBD1 TRBJ2-7 - 13 TRBV29-1 TGCAGCGGTGGGACAGGGGGAGAATACGAGCAGTACTTC CSGGTGGEYEQYF
- TRBJ2-1 - 15 TRBV24-1 TGTGCCACGGTTGAGACTCCTTACCCCTACAATGAGCAGTTCTTC CATVETPYPYNEQFF
TRBD1 TRBJ2-7 few 16 TRBV18 TGTGCCAGCTCACCGGGTTCTCAGACAGGGGCCTACGAGCAGTACTTC CASSPGSQTGAYEQYF
- TRBJ2-3 few 10 TRBV20-1 TGCAGTGCGGGACCGGGGGAGCAGTATTTT CSAGPGEQYF
- TRBJ1-5 - 13 TRBV15 TGTGCCACCAGCGATACAGTGGGCAGGCCCCAGCATTTT CATSDTVGRPQHF
TRBD2 TRBJ2-3 few 16 TRBV29-1 TGCAGCGTTGGGACTAGCGGGGGAGAACGCACAGATACGCAGTATTTT CSVGTSGGERTDTQYF